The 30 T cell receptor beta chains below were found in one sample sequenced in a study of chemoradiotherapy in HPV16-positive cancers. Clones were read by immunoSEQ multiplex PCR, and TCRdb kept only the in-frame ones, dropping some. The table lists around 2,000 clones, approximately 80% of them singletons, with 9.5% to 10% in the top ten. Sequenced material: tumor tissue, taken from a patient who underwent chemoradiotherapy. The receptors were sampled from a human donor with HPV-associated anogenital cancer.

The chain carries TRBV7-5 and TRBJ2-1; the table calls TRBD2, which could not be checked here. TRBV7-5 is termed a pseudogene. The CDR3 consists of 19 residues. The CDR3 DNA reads TGTGCCAGAAGCTTTGTGACTAGCGGGGGGGCCGAGGCCTACAATGAGCAGTTCTTC. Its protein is CARSFVTSGGAEAYNEQFF.

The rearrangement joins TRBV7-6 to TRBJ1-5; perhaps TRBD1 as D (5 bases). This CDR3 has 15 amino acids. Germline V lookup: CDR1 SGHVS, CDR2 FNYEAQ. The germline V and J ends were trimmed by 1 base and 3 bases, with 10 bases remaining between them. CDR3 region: CASSLEEGSNQPQHF. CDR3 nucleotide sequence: TGTGCCAGCAGCTTAGAAGAGGGGTCCAATCAGCCCCAGCATTTT.

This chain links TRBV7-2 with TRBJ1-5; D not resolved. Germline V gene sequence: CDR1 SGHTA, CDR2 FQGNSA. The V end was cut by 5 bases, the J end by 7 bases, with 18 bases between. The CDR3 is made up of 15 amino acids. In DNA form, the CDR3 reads TGTGCCAGCAGCCCAATTGTGGGGTCCGGGCAGCCCCAGCATTTT. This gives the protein CASSPIVGSGQPQHF.

The CDR3 region is CASKEGADTGELFF. In DNA form, the CDR3 reads TGTGCCAGTAAGGAGGGTGCCGACACCGGGGAGCTGTTTTTT. This rearrangement joins TRBV6-4 to TRBJ2-2; D is perhaps TRBD2 (6 bases). CDR1 MRHNA and CDR2 SNTAGT come from the germline V gene. The V end was cut by 9 bases, the J end by 3 bases, with 14 bases between. This CDR3 contains 14 residues.

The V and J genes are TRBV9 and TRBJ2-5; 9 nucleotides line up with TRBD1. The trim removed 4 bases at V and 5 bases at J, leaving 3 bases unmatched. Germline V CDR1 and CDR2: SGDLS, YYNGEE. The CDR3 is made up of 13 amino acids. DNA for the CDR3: TGTGCCAGCAGCCGGACAGGGGAGGAGACCCAGTACTTC. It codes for CASSRTGEETQYF. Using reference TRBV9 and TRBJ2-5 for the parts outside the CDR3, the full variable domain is DSGVTQTPKHLITATGQRVTLRCSPRSGDLSVYWYQQSLDQGLQFLIQYYNGEERAKGNILERFSAQQFPDLHSELNLSSLELGDSALYFCASSRTGEETQYFGPGTRLLVL.

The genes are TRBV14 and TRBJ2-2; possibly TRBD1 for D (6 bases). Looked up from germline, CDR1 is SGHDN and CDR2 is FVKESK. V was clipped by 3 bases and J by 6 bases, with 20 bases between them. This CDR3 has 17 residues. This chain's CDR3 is CASSQDTVVEGAGELFF. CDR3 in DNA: TGTGCCAGCAGCCAGGACACCGTTGTTGAGGGGGCCGGGGAGCTGTTTTTT.

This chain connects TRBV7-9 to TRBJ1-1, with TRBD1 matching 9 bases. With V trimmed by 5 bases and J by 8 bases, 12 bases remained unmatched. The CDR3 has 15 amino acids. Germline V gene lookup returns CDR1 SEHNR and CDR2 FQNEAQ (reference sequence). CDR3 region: CASSLGTGRKREAFF. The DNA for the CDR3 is TGTGCCAGCAGCCTGGGGACAGGGAGGAAGCGCGAAGCTTTCTTT.

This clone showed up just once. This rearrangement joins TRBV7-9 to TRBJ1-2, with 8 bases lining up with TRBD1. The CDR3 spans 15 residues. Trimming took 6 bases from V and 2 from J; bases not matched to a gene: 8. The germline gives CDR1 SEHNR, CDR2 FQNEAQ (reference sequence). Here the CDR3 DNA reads TGTGCCAGCAGAAGTCAGGGGGCGGGAAACTATGGCTACACCTTC. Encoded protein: CASRSQGAGNYGYTF.

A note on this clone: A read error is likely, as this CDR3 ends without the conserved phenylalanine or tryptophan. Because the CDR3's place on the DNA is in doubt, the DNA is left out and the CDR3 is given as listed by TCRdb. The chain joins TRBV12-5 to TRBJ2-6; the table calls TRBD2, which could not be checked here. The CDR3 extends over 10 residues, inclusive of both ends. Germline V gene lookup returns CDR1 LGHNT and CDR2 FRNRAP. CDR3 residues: CASGSNTTRG.

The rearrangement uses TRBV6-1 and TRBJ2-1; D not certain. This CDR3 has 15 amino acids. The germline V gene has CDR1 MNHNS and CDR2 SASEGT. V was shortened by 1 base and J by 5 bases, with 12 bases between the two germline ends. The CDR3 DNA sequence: TGTGCCAGCAGTGAAGGGATTGAAGGGCACAATGAGCAGTTCTTC. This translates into CASSEGIEGHNEQFF.

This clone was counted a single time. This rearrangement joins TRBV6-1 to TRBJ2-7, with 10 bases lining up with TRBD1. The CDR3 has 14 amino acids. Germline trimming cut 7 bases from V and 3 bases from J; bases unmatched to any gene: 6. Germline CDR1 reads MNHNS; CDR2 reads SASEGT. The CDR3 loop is CASNRDRGRYEQYF. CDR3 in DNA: TGTGCCAGCAACCGGGACAGGGGCCGCTACGAGCAGTACTTC.

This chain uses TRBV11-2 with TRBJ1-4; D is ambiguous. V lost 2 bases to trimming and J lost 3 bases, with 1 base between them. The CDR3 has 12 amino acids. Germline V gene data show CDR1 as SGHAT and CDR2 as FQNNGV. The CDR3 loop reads CASSLPNEKLFF. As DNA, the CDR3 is TGTGCCAGCAGCTTACCTAATGAAAAACTGTTTTTT.

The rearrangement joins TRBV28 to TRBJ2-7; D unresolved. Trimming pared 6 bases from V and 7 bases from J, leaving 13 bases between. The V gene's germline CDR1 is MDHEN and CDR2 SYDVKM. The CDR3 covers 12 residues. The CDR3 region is CASRATGPEQYF. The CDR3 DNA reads TGTGCCAGCAGGGCGACTGGTCCGGAGCAGTACTTC.

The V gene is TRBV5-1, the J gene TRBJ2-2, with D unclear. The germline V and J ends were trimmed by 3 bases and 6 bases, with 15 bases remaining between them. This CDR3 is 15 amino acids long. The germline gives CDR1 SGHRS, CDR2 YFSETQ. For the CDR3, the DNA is TGCGCCAGCAGCTCCGGAGATTTGAAACCCGGGGAGCTGTTTTTT. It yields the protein CASSSGDLKPGELFF.

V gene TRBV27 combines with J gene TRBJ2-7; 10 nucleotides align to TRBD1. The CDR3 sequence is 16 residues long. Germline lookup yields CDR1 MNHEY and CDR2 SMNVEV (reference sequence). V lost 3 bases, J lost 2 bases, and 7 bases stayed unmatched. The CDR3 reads CASSFFSGTGAYEQYF. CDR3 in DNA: TGTGCCAGCAGTTTCTTCTCGGGGACAGGGGCCTACGAGCAGTACTTC.

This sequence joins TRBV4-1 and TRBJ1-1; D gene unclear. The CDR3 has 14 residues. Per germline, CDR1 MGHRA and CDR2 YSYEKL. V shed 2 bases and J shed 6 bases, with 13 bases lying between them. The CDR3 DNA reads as TGCGCCAGCAGCCAAAGAGGGAAAATTGCTGAAGCTTTCTTT. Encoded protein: CASSQRGKIAEAFF.

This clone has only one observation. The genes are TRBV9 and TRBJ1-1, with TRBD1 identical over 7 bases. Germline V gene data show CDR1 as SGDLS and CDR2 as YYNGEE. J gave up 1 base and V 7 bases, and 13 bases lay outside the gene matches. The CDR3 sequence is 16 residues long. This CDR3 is CASSDLRGGGNTEAFF. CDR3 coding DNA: TGTGCCAGCTCGGATTTAAGAGGGGGCGGGAACACTGAAGCTTTCTTT.

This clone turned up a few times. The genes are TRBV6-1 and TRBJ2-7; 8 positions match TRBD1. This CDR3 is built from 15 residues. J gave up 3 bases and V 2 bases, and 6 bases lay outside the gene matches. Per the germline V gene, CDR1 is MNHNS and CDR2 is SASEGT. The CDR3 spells CASSEIETGGYEQYF. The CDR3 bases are TGTGCCAGCAGTGAAATCGAAACAGGGGGCTACGAGCAGTACTTC.

The CDR3 DNA is TGTGCCAGCAGCCCCAGTCCAGTTTCCTACGAGCAGTACTTC. The encoded protein is CASSPSPVSYEQYF. The V gene is TRBV11-1, the J gene TRBJ2-7; no reliable D call. Germline values: CDR1 SGHAT, CDR2 FQDESV (reference sequence). V was shortened by 5 bases and J by 1 base, with 12 bases between the two germline ends. The CDR3 has 14 residues. Complete variable domain (other parts from reference TRBV11-1 and TRBJ2-7): EAEVAQSPRYKITEKSQAVAFWCDPISGHATLYWYRQILGQGPELLVQFQDESVVDDSQLPKDRFSAERLKGVDSTLKIQPAELGDSAMYLCASSPSPVSYEQYFGPGTRLTVT.

The CDR3 reads CASSQDRSGPNTEAFF. DNA of the CDR3: TGTGCCAGCAGCCAAGATCGGAGCGGGCCGAACACTGAAGCTTTCTTT. The rearrangement uses TRBV4-2 and TRBJ1-1; D gene unclear. There are 16 residues in the CDR3. V was cut by 0 bases and J by 1 base, with 12 bases left in between. Looked up from germline, CDR1 is LGHNA and CDR2 is YNFKEQ.

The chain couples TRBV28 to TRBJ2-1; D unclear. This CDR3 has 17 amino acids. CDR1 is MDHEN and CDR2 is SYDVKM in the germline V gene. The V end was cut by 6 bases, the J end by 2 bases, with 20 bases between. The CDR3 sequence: CASSPLTTEPAYNEQFF. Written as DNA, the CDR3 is TGTGCCAGCAGCCCTCTAACGACCGAGCCCGCCTACAATGAGCAGTTCTTC.

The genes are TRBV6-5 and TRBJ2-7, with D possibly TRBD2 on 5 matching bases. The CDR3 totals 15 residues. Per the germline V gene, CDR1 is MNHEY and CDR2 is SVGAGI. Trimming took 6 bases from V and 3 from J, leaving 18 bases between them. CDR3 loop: CASRLLLREGYEQYF. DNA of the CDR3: TGTGCCAGCAGACTCCTTCTGAGGGAAGGCTACGAGCAGTACTTC.

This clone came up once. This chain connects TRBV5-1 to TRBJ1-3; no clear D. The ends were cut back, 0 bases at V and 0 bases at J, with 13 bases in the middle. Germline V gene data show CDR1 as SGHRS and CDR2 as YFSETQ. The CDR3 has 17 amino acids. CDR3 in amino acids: CASSLVSAGDSGNTIYF. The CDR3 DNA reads TGCGCCAGCAGCTTGGTGTCTGCCGGGGACTCTGGAAACACCATATATTTT.

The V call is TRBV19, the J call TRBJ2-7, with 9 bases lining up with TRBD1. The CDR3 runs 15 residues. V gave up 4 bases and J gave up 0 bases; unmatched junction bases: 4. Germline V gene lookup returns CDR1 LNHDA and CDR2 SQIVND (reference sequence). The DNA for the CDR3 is TGTGCCAGTAGTACCATGACAGGGGGCTCCTACGAGCAGTACTTC. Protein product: CASSTMTGGSYEQYF.

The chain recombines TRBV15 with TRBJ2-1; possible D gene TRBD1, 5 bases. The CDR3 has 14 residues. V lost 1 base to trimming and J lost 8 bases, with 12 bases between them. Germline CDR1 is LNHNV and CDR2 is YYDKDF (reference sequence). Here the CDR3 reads CATSRVGASDEQFF. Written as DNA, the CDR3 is TGTGCCACCAGCAGAGTAGGGGCTAGTGATGAGCAGTTCTTC.

This CDR3 is CASSLWESGTEAFF. The CDR3 DNA follows: TGTGCCAGCAGCTTATGGGAGTCTGGCACTGAAGCTTTCTTT. V and J are TRBV11-1 and TRBJ1-1, with D unclear. The V end lost 2 bases, the J end lost 4 bases, and 11 bases lay between the germline ends. CDR3 length equals 14 residues. Germline V gene data show CDR1 as SGHAT and CDR2 as FQDESV (reference sequence).

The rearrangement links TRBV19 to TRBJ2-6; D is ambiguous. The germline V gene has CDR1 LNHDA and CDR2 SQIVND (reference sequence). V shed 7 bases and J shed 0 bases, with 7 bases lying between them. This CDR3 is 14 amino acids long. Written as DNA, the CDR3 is TGTGCCAGTATCCAGAGCTCTGGGGCCAACGTCCTGACTTTC. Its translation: CASIQSSGANVLTF.

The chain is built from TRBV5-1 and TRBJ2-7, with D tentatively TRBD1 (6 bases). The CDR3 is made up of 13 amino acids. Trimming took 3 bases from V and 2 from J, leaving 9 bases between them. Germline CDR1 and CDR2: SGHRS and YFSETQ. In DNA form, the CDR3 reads TGCGCCAGCAGCTGGGACAAGGCCTACGAGCAGTACTTC. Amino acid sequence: CASSWDKAYEQYF.

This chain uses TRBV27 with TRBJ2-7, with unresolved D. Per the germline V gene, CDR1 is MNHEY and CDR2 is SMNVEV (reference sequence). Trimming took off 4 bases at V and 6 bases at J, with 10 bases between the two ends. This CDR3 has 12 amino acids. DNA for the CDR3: TGTGCCAGCAGTTCTTCCTATCGCGAGCAGTACTTC. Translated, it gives CASSSSYREQYF.

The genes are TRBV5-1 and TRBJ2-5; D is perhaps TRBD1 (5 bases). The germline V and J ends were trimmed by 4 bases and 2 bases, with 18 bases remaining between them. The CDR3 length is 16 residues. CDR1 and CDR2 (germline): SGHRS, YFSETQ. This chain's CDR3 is CASSQSFRVGQETQYF. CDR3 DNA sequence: TGCGCCAGCAGCCAAAGCTTCAGGGTTGGACAAGAGACCCAGTACTTC.